This T cell receptor (beta chain) was obtained from a study of shared clonotypes between healthy human individuals. For the study at large: A couple of female and three male donors aged 18 to 49 were enrolled.

The V gene lost 4 bases and the J gene lost 1 base, with 16 bases spanning the gap. Per germline, CDR1 MGHRA and CDR2 YSYEKL. The CDR3 is 16 residues long. Clones were read by immunoSEQ multiplex PCR, and TCRdb kept only the in-frame ones, dropping some. The repertoire holds some 2.4 million clones, with 93% as singletons. All donors were healthy HIV-negative adults lacking recent acute infections or vaccinations. The specimen sequenced was naive CD4+ T cells from PBMCs. Subset specified: CD45RA+ positively selected. The sequence derives from a man in his late teens or twenties in good health. Some clones in this sample may be carry-over from other donors' samples. V is TRBV4-1 and J is TRBJ1-1; D gene unclear. CDR3 coding DNA: TGCGCCAGCAGCCGACTTTCCCCTGGGCCGAACACTGAAGCTTTCTTT. Its protein product is CASSRLSPGPNTEAFF.